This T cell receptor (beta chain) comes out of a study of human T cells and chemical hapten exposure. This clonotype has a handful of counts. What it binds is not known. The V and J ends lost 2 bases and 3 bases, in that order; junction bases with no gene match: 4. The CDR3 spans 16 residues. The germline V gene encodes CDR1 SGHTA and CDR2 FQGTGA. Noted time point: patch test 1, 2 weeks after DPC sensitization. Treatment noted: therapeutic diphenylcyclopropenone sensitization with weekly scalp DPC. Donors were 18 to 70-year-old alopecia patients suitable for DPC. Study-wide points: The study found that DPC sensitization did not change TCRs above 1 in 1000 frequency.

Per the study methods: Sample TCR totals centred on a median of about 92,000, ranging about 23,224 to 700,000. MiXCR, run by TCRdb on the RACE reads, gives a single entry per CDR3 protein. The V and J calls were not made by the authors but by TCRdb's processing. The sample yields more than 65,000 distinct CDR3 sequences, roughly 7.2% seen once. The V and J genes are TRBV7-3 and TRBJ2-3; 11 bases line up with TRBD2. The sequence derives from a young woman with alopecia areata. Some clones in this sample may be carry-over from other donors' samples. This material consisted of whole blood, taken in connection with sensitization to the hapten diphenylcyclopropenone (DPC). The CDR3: CASSLLASGGTDTQYF. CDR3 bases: TGTGCCAGCAGCTTACTGGCTAGCGGGGGGACAGATACGCAGTATTTT.